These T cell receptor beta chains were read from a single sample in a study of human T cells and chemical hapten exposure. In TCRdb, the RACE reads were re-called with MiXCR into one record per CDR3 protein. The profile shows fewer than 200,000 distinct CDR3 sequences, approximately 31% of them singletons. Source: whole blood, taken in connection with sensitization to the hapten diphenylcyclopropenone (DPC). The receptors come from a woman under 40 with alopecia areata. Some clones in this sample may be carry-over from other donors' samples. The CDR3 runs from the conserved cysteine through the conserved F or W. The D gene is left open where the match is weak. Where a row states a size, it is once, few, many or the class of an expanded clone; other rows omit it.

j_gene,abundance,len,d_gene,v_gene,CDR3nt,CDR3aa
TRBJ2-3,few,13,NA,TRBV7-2,TGTGCCAGCAGCATGACGCAGCCTGATACGCAGTATTTT,CASSMTQPDTQYF
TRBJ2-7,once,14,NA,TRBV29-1,TGCAGCGTCTGGGGTAGCGGCTCCACCTACGAGCAGTACTTC,CSVWGSGSTYEQYF
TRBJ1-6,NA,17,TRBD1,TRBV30,TGTGCCTGGAGTCGGGACAGGACAGGGGAACATAATTCACCCCTCCACTTT,CAWSRDRTGEHNSPLHF
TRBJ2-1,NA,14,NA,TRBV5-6,TGTGCCAGCAGCCGAGACCAGAGGGGCGATGAGCAGTTCTTC,CASSRDQRGDEQFF
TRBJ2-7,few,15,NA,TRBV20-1,TGCAGTGCCCCACTATCGGCAGGGCTTCACTACGAGCAGTACTTC,CSAPLSAGLHYEQYF
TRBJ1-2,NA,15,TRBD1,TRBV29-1,TGCAGCGTTGAAGCCAGGGGGGACACGAACTATGGCTACACCTTC,CSVEARGDTNYGYTF
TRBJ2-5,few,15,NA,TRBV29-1,TGCAGCGTTGAAGAGGCAGTGGGCTTCCAAGAGACCCAGTACTTC,CSVEEAVGFQETQYF
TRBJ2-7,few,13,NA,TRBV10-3,TGTGCCATCAGGGGGGAAAGCTCCTACGAGCAGTACTTC,CAIRGESSYEQYF
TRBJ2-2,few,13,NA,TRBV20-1,TGCAGTGCTATCGAAGGCATCACCGGGGAGCTGTTTTTT,CSAIEGITGELFF
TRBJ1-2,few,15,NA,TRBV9,TGTGCCAGCAGCGTAGGGTGGTTGCCAGGGCAGGGCTACACCTTC,CASSVGWLPGQGYTF
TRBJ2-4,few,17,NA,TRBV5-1,TGCGCCAGCAGCCCAGCAGTGAGTAGGGGACCCAAAAACATTCAGTACTTC,CASSPAVSRGPKNIQYF
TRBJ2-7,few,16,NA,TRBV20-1,TGCAGTGCTAGAGTTCCGGGGAGCGGGTTGCCCTACGAGCAGTACTTC,CSARVPGSGLPYEQYF
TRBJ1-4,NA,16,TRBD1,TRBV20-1,TGCAGTGCTAGAGGGGGGACAGGGTACACTAATGAAAAACTGTTTTTT,CSARGGTGYTNEKLFF
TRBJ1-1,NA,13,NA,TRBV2,TGTGCCAGCTCGGGGGGGGAGAACACTGAAGCTTTCTTT,CASSGGENTEAFF
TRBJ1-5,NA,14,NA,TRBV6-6,TGTGCCAGCACCTACGACACAGGGAATCAGCCCCAGCATTTT,CASTYDTGNQPQHF
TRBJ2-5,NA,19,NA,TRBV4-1,TGCGCCAGCAGCCAGGGTATGGGGACCCGGGCCCCCCTCCAAGAGACCCAGTACTTC,CASSQGMGTRAPLQETQYF
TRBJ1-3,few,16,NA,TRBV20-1,TGCAGTGCTAGCCCCCCGGGACGAGTCTCTGGAAACACCATATATTTT,CSASPPGRVSGNTIYF
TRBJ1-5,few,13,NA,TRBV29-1,TGCAGCGTTTCCGGACAGCCCAATCAGCCCCAGCATTTT,CSVSGQPNQPQHF
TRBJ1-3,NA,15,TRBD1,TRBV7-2,TGTGCCAGCAGCCGAATAGACAGGGGCGGAAACACCATATATTTT,CASSRIDRGGNTIYF
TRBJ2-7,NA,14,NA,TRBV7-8,TGTGCCAGCAGCTTAGCCAATCATTGGGAGGAGCAGTACTTC,CASSLANHWEEQYF
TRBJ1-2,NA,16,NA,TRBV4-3,TGCGCCAGCAGCCACGGAGACAGGAACAATAACTATGGCTACACCTTC,CASSHGDRNNNYGYTF
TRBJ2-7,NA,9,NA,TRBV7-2,TGTGCCAGATTCTACGAGCAGTACTTC,CARFYEQYF